Listed below are T cell receptor beta chains from one sample, sequenced in a study of shared clonotypes between healthy human individuals. Assay used: immunoSEQ multiplex PCR; TCRdb lists only in-frame clones, some missing. The sample has some 2,500,000 clones; 92% are singletons. The source material was naive CD4+ T cells from PBMCs. These receptors all come from a man between 18 and 35 years old in good health. Some clones in this sample may be carry-over from other donors' samples. Both conserved end residues are part of each CDR3. The order of the fields is clone size, D gene, V gene, J gene, CDR3 protein, CDR3 DNA. The D gene is left open where the match is weak. Clone size, where shown, is once, few, many, or a class for clones that have expanded.

NA	NA	TRBV27	TRBJ2-7	CASSDYQSSYEQYF	TGTGCCAGCAGTGATTATCAGAGCTCCTACGAGCAGTACTTC
NA	NA	TRBV7-3	TRBJ2-3	CASSPGPTADTQYF	TGTGCCAGCAGCCCTGGACCCACCGCAGATACGCAGTATTTT
few	TRBD2	TRBV5-5	TRBJ2-1	CASSRSGGRVYNEQFF	TGTGCCAGCAGCCGGAGCGGCGGGAGGGTGTACAATGAGCAGTTCTTC
once	NA	TRBV5-1	TRBJ2-3	CASRSQAPADTQYF	TGCGCCAGCCGAAGTCAGGCGCCAGCAGATACGCAGTATTTT
NA	NA	TRBV10-2	TRBJ1-4	CASSEREKLFF	TGCGCCAGCAGTGAACGTGAAAAACTGTTTTTT
NA	NA	TRBV6-6	TRBJ2-1	CASSYGAPEQFF	TGTGCCAGCAGTTACGGGGCTCCTGAGCAGTTCTTC
once	NA	TRBV5-1	TRBJ2-1	CASSLAPRGTGSYNEQFF	TGCGCCAGCAGCTTGGCCCCGAGGGGGACGGGGTCCTACAATGAGCAGTTCTTC
NA	TRBD1	TRBV7-2	TRBJ2-3	CASSLAGQGTRTDTQYF	TGTGCCAGCAGCTTAGCCGGACAGGGGACCCGCACAGATACGCAGTATTTT
NA	NA	TRBV28	TRBJ1-2	CASSLERGFYGYTF	TGTGCCAGCAGTTTAGAGAGAGGTTTCTATGGCTACACCTTC
NA	NA	TRBV6-5	TRBJ2-3	CASGLNQATDTQYF	TGTGCCAGCGGGCTAAATCAGGCCACAGATACGCAGTATTTT
NA	TRBD2	TRBV28	TRBJ2-3	CASRLTSGDTQYF	TGTGCCAGCAGGCTGACTAGCGGAGATACGCAGTATTTT
NA	NA	TRBV7-9	TRBJ2-7	CAGSAGAVYEQYF	TGTGCCGGCAGCGCAGGGGCGGTCTACGAGCAGTACTTC